This paragraph reports one T cell receptor beta chain. The target of this receptor is not known. No quality values exist for individual bases; no much larger clone is one base distant. The sample originates from a study of T cells in Graves' hyperthyroidism and ophthalmopathy (dated by TCRdb to the late 2010s). About the full investigation: Peripheral blood was collected at initial diagnosis, before any treatment. To identify TCR V-J signatures that set the groups apart, the researchers used a discovery cohort of 100 patients, made up of under 45 with Graves' ophthalmopathy and about 60 with stable Graves' hyperthyroidism. The study also compared thyroid tissue and blood T-cell repertoires from five or six Graves' hyperthyroidism patients. According to the paper, TCR Vbeta CDR3 sequencing was carried out on 120 to 150 peripheral blood samples, which came from more than 40 ophthalmopathy, around 75 hyperthyroidism and roughly 17 progressor patients. Following sampling, methimazole starting at 30 mg daily was given to hyperthyroidism patients, and high-dose intravenous methylprednisolone was given to ophthalmopathy patients. Whether ophthalmopathy could be predicted prospectively was tested in an independent validation cohort made up of about 20 hyperthyroidism patients plus 17 patients who later progressed to ophthalmopathy. The approximately 98 discovery patients were randomly divided into training and test sets at a 7:3 ratio. What the study reported, not specific to this receptor: Sample size was not statistically predetermined, and blinding of investigators to group allocation was not performed. In validation, progression to ophthalmopathy was predicted by the model with more than 65% sensitivity and roughly 76% specificity, a median of about 6.4 months before onset. Most expanded thyroid clonotypes (frequency above 0.001) were also detected in blood, a finding suggesting that blood repertoires may reflect thyroid immune responses. Ophthalmopathy was separated from stable hyperthyroidism by a 13 V-J signature model, with over 85% sensitivity and 81% to 83% specificity obtained in cross-validation and 80%/75% obtained in testing.

The CDR3 spans 17 residues, from the cysteine through the phenylalanine. The DNA shown is the 51-base CDR3, in frame from base 1. The junction shows trimming of 4 bases on V and 1 base on J, and the gene matches do not reach 10 bases of it. Per the germline V gene, MNHNS is the CDR1 and SASEGT is the CDR2. Ophthalmopathy patients had moderately to severely active disease, Clinical Activity Score of at least 3, NOSPECS grade of at least 4, and duration under 3 months. Patients with uncontrolled infections, other autoimmune diseases, pregnancy or lactation were excluded. Diagnoses were based on clinical symptoms, serum thyroxine and TRAb, thyroid ultrasound and orbital computed tomography. Ficoll-Paque density gradient centrifugation was used to isolate PBMCs from about 9.4 ml of fresh peripheral blood. Total RNA was extracted with Trizol reagent, and quality was checked on an Agilent 2100 Bioanalyzer.

Amplification of TCR beta CDR3 regions was carried out from RNA transcripts. The TCR CDR3 was subjected to a first round of RT-PCR using the HTBI primer set and the Qiagen OneStep RT-PCR kit. A second multiplex PCR round built the libraries, followed by size selection and purification. Sequencing of the libraries was done on an Illumina HiSeq2000 using paired-end 100 bp reads. In the authors' own workflow: SOAPnuke was used to process the raw data, with reads discarded if the reads contained adapters or uncalled bases, had a mean Phred below 15, or lacked an exact constant-primer or identifier match. COPE v1.2.5 was used to merge high-quality paired reads, and clonotypes were defined as unique nucleotide sequences. Clonotypes were aligned to IMGT TRBV, TRBD and TRBJ reference segments using MiTCR v1.1. The analysis was restricted to V-J combinations with a frequency above 0.0001, which together covered just over 98% of the repertoires. The TCS score was defined as the ratio of F50 (clonal expansion) to E x V (chaos), calculated using BLOSUM62-based TCRdist between CDR3 peptides within each V-J. Welch's t-statistics and random forest reduced roughly 500 V-J features to roughly 13, which were used in a naive Bayes classifier (R e1071). TCRdb's own reprocessing of the public reads used fastp at Q25 and MiXCR and kept productive beta chains. All rows with the same CDR3 protein become a single entry with the most common DNA and genes. TCRdb's processing, not the authors', yielded these V and J calls. Recorded for this sample are around 300,000 distinct CDR3 sequences; 22% of them occurred a single time. The ten largest clones capture under 65% of the sample.

The sequenced sample was blood. The clonotype was recovered from a man between 25 and 39 years old with Graves' ophthalmopathy. The V and J genes are TRBV6-1 and TRBJ1-1; 9 of the junction bases match TRBD1. The CDR3 sequence is CASSVYRGLSKNTEAFF. In nucleotides, the sequence is TGTGCCAGCAGTGTTTACAGGGGGCTTTCAAAGAACACTGAAGCTTTCTTT.